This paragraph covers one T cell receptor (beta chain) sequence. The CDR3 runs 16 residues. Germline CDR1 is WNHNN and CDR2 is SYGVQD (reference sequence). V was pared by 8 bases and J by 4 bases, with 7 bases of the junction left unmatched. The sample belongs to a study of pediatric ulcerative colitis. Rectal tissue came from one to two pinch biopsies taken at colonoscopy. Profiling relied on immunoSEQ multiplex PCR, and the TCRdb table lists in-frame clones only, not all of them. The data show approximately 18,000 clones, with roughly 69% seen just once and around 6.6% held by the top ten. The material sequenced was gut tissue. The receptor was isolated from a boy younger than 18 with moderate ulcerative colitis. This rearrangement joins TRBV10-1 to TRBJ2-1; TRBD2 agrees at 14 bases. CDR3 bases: TGCGCCAGCTCCGGGACTAGCGGGGGATCTTACAATGAGCAGTTCTTC. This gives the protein CASSGTSGGSYNEQFF.